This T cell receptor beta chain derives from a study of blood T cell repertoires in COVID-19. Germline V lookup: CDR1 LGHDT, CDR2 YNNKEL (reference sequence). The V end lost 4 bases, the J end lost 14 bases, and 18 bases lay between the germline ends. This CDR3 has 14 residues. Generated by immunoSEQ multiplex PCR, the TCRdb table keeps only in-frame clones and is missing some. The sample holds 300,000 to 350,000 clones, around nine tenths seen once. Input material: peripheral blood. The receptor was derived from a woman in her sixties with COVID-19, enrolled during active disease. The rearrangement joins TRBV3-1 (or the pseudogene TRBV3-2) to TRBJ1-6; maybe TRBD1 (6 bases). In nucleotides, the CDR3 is TGTGCCAGCAGCCCAGGGGCGGGCTTGGTCACCCTCCACTTT. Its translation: CASSPGAGLVTLHF.